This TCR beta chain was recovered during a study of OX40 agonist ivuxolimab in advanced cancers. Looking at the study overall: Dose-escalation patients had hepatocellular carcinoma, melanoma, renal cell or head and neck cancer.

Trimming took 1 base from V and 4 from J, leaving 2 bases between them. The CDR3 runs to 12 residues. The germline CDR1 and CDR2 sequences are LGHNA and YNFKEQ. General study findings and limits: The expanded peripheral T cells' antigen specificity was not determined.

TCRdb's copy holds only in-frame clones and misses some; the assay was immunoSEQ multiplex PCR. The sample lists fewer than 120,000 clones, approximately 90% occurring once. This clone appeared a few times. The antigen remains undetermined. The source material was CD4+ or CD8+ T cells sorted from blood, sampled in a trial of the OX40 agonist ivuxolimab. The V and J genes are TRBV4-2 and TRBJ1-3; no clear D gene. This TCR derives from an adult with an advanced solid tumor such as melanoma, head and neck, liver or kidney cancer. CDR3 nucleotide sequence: TGTGCCAGCAGCCAAGGGGGAAACACCATATATTTT. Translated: CASSQGGNTIYF.